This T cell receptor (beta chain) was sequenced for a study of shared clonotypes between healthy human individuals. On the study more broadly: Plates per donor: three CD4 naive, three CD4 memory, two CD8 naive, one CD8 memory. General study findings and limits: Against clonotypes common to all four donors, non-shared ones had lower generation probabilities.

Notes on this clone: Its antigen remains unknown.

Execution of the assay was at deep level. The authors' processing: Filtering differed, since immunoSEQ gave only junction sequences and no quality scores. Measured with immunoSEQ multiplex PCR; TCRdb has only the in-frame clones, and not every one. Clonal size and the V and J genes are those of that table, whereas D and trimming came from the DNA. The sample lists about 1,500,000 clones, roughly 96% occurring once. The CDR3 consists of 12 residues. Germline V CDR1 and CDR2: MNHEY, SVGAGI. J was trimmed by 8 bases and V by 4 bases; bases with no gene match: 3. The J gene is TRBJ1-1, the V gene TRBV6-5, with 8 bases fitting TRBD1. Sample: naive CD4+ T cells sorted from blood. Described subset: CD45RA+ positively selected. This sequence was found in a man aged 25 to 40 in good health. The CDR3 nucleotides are TGTGCCAGCAGTTCAGGGGGCGCGGAAGCTTTCTTT. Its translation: CASSSGGAEAFF.